This T cell receptor beta chain was sequenced in a study of blood T cell repertoires in COVID-19. The wider study: The United States, Italy and Spain were the sources of the acute and convalescent COVID-19 samples.

In the original workflow: Amplification of reference gene primers was used by the study to estimate nucleated cell counts. The method was immunoSEQ multiplex PCR; TCRdb's version includes in-frame clones alone and lacks a portion of them. The D gene and trimming were derived from the DNA, and the V and J assignments and clone size from that table. The table records under 50,000 clones, around 74% of them present only once. Trimming removed 5 bases at V and 1 base at J, with 11 bases between. The CDR3 length is 14 residues. From germline, CDR1 is KGHSH and CDR2 LQKENI. This clone came up once. Sequences were obtained from peripheral blood. The receptor was derived from a man between 65 and 85 years old with acute or convalescent COVID-19. V is TRBV18 and J is TRBJ2-5; tentative D call: TRBD1 (6 bases). The DNA of the CDR3 is TGTGCCAGCTCATCCGGACAGATCCAAGAGACCCAGTACTTC. The encoded protein is CASSSGQIQETQYF.